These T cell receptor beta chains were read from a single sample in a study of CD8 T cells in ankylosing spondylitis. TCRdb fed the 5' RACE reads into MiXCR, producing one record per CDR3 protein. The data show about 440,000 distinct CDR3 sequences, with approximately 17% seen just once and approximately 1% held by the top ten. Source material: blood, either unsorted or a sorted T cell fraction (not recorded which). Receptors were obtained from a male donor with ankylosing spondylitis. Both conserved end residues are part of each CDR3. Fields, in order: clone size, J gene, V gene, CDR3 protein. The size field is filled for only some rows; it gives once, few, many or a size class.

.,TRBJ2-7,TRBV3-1,CASSQRTSGSQYF
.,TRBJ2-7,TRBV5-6,CASSPQAGGPGEQYF
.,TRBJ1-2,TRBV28,CASKGRAGLYGYTF
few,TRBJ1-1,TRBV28,CASGAGMNTEAFF
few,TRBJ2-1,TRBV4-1,CASSQFHTGGAYNEQFF
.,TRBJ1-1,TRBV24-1,CATITGDTEAFF
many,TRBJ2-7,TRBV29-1,CSVGDRAVYEQYF
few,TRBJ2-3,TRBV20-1,CSARDHSTSGSSSKQYF
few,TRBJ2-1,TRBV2,CALGAGGFNEQFF
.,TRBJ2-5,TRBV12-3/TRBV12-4,CASRASSETQYF
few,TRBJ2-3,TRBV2,CASSGVERGGSDTQYF
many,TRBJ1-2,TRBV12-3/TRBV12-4,CASSATGTGVTNYGYTF
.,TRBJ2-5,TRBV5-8,CASNIQVRETQYF
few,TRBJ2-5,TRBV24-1,CATSDMGTGGQETQYF
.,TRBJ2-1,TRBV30,CAWSVGPPSNEQFF
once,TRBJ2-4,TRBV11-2,CASSLRGSGGARTKNIQYF
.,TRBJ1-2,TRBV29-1,CSVRTASYGYTF
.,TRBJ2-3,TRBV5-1,CASSLRLAGGETDTQYF
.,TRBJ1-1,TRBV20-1,CSARPGSMNTEAFF
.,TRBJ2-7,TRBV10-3,CAISGLRGAFEQYF
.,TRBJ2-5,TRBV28,CASSLPSLWGTQYF
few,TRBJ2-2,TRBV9,CASSVRNGEAGELFF
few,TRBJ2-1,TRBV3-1,CASSRSGGAGEQFF